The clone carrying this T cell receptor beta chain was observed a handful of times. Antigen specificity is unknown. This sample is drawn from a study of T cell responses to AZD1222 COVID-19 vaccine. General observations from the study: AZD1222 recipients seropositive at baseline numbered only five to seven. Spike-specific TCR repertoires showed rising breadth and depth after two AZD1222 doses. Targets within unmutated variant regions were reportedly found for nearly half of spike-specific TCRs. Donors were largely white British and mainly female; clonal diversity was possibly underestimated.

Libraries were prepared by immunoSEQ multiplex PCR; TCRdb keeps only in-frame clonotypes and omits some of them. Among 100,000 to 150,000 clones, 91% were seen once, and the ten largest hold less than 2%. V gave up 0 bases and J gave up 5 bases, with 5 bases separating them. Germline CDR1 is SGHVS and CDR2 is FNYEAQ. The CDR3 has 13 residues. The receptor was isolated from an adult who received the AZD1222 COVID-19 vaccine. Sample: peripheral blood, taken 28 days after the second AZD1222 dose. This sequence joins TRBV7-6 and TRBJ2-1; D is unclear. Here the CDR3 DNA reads TGTGCCAGCAGCTTAGCCCAAAACAATGAGCAGTTCTTC. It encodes CASSLAQNNEQFF.